This TCR beta chain was documented in a study of cytomegalovirus exposure and HLA in healthy donors. Study findings and constraints: TRBV6-2, TRBV6-3 and some other V segments were excluded as indistinguishable.

V lost 4 bases, J lost 8 bases, and 9 bases stayed unmatched. The V gene's germline CDR1 is MNHEY and CDR2 SVGAGI. The CDR3 runs 14 residues. Each donor's status was that of a healthy bone marrow donor. Worth noting for this clone: Its specificity is not known.

PCR used 60 Vbeta primers and 13 Jbeta primers. Here immunoSEQ multiplex PCR was the method, and the copy in TCRdb shows in-frame clones only, minus some. This repertoire includes tens of thousands of clones. This chain joins TRBV6-5 and TRBJ1-2; 8 positions agree with TRBD1. The receptor comes from a male donor in good health and CMV-seropositive. Sequencing was done on a sample of PBMCs. CDR3 amino acids: CASSFRTGTRGYTF. DNA of the CDR3: TGTGCCAGCAGTTTTAGGACAGGGACTCGGGGCTACACCTTC.